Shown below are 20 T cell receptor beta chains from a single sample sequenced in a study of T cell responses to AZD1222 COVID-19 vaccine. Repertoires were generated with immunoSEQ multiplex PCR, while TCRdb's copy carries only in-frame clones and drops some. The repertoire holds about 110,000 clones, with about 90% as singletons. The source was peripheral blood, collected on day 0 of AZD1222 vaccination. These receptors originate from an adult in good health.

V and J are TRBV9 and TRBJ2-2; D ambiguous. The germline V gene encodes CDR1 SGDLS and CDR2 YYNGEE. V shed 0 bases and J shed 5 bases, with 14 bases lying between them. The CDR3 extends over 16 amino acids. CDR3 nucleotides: TGTGCCAGCAGCGTAGGCCTAAGTAGTAGGACCGGGGAGCTGTTTTTT. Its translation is CASSVGLSSRTGELFF.

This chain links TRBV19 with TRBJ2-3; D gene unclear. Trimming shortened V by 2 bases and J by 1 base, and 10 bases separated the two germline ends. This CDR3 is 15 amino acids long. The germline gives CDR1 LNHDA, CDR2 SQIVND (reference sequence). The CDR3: CASSINQPGTDTQYF. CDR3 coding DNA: TGTGCCAGTAGTATAAACCAACCTGGCACAGATACGCAGTATTTT.

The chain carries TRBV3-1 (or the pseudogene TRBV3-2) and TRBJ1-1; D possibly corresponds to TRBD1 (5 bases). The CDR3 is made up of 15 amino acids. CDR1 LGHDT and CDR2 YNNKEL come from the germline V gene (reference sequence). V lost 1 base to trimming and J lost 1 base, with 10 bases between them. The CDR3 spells CASSQGFGANTEAFF. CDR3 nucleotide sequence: TGTGCCAGCAGCCAAGGTTTTGGGGCGAACACTGAAGCTTTCTTT.

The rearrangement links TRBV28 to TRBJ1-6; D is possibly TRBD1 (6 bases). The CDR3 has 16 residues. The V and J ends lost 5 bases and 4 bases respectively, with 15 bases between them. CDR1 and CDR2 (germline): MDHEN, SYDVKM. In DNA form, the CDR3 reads TGTGCCAGCAGTCCAAACGGGGGCGTTTATAATTCACCCCTCCACTTT. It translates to CASSPNGGVYNSPLHF.

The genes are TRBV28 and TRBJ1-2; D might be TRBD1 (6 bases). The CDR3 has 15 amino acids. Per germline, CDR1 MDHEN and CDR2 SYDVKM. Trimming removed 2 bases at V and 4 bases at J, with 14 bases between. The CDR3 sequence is CASSLPQGRIYGYTF. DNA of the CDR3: TGTGCCAGCAGTTTACCCCAGGGGAGGATCTATGGCTACACCTTC.

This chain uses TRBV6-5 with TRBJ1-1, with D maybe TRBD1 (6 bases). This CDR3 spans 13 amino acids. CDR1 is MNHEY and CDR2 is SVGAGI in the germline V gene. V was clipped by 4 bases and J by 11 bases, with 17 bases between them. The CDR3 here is CASSSTQGIMAFF. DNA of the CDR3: TGTGCCAGCAGTTCCACACAGGGAATCATGGCTTTCTTT.

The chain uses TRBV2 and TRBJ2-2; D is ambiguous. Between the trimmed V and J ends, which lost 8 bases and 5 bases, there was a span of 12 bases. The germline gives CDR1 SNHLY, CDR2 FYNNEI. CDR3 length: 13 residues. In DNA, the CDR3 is TGTGCCAGCCAGGCTAGAGTTACCGGGGAGCTGTTTTTT. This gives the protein CASQARVTGELFF.

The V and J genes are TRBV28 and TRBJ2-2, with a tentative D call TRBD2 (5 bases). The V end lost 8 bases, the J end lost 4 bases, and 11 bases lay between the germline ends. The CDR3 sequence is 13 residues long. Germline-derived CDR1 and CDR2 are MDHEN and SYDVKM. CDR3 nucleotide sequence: TGTGCCAGCCTTACGGGATTCACCGGGGAGCTGTTTTTT. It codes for CASLTGFTGELFF.

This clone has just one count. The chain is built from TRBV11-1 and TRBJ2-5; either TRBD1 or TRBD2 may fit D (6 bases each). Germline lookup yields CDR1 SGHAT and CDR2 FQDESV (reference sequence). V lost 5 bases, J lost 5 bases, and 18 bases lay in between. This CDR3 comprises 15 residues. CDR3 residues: CASSPVEGVGETQYF. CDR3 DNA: TGTGCCAGCAGCCCCGTGGAGGGGGTTGGCGAGACCCAGTACTTC.

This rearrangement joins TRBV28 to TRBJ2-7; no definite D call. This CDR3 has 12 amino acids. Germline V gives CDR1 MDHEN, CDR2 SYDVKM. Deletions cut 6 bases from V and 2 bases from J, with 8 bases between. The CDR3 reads CASRSRTYEQYF. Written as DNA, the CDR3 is TGTGCCAGCAGATCTAGGACCTACGAGCAGTACTTC.

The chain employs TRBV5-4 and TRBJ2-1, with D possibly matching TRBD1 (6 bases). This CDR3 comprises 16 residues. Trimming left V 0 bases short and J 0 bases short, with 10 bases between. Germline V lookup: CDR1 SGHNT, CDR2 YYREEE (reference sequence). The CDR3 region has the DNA TGTGCCAGCAGCTTGGACAGGGTTAGCTCCTACAATGAGCAGTTCTTC. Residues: CASSLDRVSSYNEQFF.

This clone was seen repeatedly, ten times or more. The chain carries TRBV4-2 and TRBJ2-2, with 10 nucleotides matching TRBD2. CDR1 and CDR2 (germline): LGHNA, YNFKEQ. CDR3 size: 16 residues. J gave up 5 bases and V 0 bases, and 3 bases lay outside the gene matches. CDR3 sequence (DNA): TGTGCCAGCAGCCAAGATCTAGCGGGGGAGACCGGGGAGCTGTTTTTT. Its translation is CASSQDLAGETGELFF.

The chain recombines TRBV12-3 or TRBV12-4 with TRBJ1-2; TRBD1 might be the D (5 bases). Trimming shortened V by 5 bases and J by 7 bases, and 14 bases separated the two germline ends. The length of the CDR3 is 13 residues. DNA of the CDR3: TGTGCCAGCAGTCTGGAAGGGGATCGTGGCTACACCTTC. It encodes CASSLEGDRGYTF.

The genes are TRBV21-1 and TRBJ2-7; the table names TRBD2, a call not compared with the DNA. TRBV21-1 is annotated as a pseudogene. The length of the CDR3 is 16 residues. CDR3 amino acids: CASSSDSGGRTDEQYF. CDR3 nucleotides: TGTGCCAGCAGCTCCGATAGCGGGGGGAGAACGGACGAGCAGTACTTC.

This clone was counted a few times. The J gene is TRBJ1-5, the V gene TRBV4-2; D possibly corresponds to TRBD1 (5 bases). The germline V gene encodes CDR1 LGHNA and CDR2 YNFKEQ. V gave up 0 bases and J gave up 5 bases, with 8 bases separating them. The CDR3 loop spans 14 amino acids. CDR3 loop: CASSQEGPYQPQHF. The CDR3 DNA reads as TGTGCCAGCAGCCAAGAGGGGCCTTATCAGCCCCAGCATTTT.

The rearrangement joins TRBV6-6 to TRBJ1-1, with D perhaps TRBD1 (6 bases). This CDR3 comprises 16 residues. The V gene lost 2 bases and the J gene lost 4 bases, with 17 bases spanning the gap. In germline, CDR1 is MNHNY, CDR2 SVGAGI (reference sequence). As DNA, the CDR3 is TGTGCCAGCAGTTACCCGGGAATGACAGGTTCCACTGAAGCTTTCTTT. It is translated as CASSYPGMTGSTEAFF.

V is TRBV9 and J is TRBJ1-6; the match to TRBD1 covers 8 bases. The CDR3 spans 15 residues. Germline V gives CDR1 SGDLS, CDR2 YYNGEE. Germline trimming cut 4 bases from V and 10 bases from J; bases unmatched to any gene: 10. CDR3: CASSPRDRGGSPLHF. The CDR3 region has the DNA TGTGCCAGCAGCCCCCGAGACAGGGGAGGATCACCCCTCCACTTT.

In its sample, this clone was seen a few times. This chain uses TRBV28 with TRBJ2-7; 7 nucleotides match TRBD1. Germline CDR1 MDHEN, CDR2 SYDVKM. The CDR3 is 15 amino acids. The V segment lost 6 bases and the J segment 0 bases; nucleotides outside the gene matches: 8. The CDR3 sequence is CASSRQGVSSYEQYF. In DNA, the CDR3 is TGTGCCAGCAGCAGACAGGGAGTCTCCTCCTACGAGCAGTACTTC.

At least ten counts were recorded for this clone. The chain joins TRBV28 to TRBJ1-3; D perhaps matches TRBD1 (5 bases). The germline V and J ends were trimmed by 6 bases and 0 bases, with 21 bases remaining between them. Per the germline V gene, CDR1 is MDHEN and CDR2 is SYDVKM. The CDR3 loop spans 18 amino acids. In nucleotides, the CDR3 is TGTGCCAGCAGAGAGAGGGGATTACTACCTAGCTCTGGAAACACCATATATTTT. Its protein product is CASRERGLLPSSGNTIYF.

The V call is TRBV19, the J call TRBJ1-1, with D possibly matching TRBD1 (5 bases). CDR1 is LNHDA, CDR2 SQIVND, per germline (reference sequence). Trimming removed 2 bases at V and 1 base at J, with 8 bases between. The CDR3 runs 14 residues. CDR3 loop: CASSIIGGNTEAFF. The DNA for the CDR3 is TGTGCCAGTAGTATAATCGGGGGGAACACTGAAGCTTTCTTT.